This T cell receptor beta chain was observed in a study of Tregs in tolerant kidney transplant recipients. For the study at large: CD4+CD25+CD127- cells came from roughly 3-day belatacept mixed lymphocyte reactions, some with approximately five-day graft donor restimulation. Sorting used antibodies to exclude donor cells. Study results and limitations: Validation in larger populations is needed because few patients were studied. The most relevant donor-specific Treg TCRbeta repertoire apparently came from expansion with activated donor B cells.

Sequenced by immunoSEQ multiplex PCR; TCRdb stores in-frame clones only, minus some. Of 15,000 to 20,000 clones listed, around 60% are singletons. For this clone: Its antigen is not identified.

This CDR3 is built from 13 residues. Trimming took off 1 base at V and 6 bases at J, with 7 bases between the two ends. Germline loops: CDR1 SGHNT, CDR2 YYREEE (reference sequence). The chain carries TRBV5-4 and TRBJ2-2, with D uncertain. Input material: Tregs from blood cultured with allogeneic cells. This clonotype originated in a human donor in good health. The CDR3 is CASSLMKPGELFF. CDR3 DNA: TGTGCCAGCAGCTTGATGAAGCCCGGGGAGCTGTTTTTT.